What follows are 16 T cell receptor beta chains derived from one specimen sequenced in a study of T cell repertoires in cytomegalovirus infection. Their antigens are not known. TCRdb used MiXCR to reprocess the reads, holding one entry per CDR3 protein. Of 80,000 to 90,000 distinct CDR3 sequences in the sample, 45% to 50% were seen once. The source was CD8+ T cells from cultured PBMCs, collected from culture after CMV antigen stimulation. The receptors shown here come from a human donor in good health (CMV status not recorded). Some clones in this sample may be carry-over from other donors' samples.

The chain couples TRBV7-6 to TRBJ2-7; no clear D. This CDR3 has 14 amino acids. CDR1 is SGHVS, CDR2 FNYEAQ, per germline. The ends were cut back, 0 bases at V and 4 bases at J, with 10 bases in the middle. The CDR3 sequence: CASSLAGLGYEQYF. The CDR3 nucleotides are TGTGCCAGCAGCTTAGCAGGGCTTGGGTACGAGCAGTACTTC.

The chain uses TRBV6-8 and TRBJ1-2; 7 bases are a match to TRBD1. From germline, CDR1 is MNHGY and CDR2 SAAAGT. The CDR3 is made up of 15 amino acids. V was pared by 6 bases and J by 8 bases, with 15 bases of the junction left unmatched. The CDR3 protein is CASRPGVEGARGYTF. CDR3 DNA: TGTGCCAGCAGACCTGGGGTCGAGGGGGCGCGGGGCTACACCTTC.

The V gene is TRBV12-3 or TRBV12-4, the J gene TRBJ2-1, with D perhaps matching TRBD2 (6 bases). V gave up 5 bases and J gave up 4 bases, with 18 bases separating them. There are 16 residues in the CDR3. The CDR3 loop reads CASSGKTRNRYNEQFF. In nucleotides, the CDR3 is TGTGCCAGCAGTGGTAAGACTAGAAACAGATACAATGAGCAGTTCTTC.

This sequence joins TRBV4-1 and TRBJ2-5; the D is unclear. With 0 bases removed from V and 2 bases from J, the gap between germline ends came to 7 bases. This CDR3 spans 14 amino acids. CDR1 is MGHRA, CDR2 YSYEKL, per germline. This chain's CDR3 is CASSQETDQETQYF. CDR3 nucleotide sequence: TGCGCCAGCAGCCAAGAGACCGATCAAGAGACCCAGTACTTC.

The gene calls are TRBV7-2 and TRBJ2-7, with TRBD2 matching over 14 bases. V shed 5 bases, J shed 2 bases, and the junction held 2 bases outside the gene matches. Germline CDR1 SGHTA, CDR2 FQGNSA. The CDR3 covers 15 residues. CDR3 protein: CASSPTSGGAYEQYF. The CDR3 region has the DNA TGTGCCAGCAGCCCGACTAGCGGGGGGGCCTACGAGCAGTACTTC.

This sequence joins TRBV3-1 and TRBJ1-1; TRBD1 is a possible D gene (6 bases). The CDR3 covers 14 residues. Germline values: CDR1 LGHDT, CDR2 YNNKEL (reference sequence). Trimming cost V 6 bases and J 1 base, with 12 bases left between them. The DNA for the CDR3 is TGTGCCAGCAGTCACGACAGGCAGAACACTGAAGCTTTCTTT. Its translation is CASSHDRQNTEAFF.

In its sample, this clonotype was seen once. CDR3 amino acids: CASSTSLEGTEAFF. CDR3 DNA sequence: TGCGCCAGCAGCACTAGCCTTGAAGGCACTGAAGCTTTCTTT. The chain joins TRBV4-1 to TRBJ1-1; no firm D call. From germline, CDR1 is MGHRA and CDR2 YSYEKL. Trimming pared 5 bases from V and 4 bases from J, leaving 14 bases between. The CDR3 is 14 residues long.

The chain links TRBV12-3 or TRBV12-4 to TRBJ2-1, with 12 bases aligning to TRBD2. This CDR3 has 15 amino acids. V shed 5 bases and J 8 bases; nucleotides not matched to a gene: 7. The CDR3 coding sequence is TGTGCCAGCAGTCTTCTAGCGGGAGGGCGGCATGAGCAGTTCTTC. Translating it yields CASSLLAGGRHEQFF.

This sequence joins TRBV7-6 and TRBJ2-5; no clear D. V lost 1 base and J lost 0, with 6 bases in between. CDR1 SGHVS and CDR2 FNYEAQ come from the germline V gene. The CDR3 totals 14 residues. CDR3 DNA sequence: TGTGCCAGCAGCTTAGGGAATTACCAAGAGACCCAGTACTTC. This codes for CASSLGNYQETQYF.

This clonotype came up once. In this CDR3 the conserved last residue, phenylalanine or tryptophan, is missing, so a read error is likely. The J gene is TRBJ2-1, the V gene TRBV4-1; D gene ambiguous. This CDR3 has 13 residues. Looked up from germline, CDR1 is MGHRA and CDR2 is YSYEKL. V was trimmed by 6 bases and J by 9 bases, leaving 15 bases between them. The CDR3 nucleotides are TGCGCCAGCAGGGCGGTAAATGAAGGTGAGCAGTTCTTA. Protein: CASRAVNEGEQFL.

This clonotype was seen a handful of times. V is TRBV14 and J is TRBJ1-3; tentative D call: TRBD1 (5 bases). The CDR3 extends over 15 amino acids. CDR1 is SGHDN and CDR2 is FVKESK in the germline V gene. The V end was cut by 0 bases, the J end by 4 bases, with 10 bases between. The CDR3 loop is CASSQEWGRGNTIYF. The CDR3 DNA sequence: TGTGCCAGCAGCCAAGAGTGGGGCAGGGGAAACACCATATATTTT.

CDR3: CASSLSSYGSSYNEQFF. DNA of the CDR3: TGTGCCAGCAGTTTATCGTCTTACGGGAGCTCCTACAATGAGCAGTTCTTC. The V call is TRBV27, the J call TRBJ2-1; TRBD2 might be the D (6 bases). The CDR3 consists of 17 residues. Germline lookup yields CDR1 MNHEY and CDR2 SMNVEV (reference sequence). V was trimmed by 0 bases and J by 0 bases, leaving 12 bases between them.

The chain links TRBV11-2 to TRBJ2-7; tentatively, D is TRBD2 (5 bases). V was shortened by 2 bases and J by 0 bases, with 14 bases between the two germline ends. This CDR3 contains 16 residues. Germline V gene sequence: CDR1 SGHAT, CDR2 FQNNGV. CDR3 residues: CASSLTLAHISYEQYF. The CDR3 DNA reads TGTGCCAGCAGCTTAACGCTAGCTCATATCTCCTACGAGCAGTACTTC.

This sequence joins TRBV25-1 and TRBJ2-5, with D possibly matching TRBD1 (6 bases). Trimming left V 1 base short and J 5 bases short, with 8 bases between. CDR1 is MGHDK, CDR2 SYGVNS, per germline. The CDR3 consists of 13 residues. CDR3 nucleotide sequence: TGTGCCAGCAGTGAATTCAGGGGTGAGACCCAGTACTTC. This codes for CASSEFRGETQYF.

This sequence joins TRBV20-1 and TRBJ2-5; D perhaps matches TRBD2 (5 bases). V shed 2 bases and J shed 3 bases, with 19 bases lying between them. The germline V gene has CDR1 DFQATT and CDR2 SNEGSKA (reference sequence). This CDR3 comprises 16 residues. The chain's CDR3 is CSARHGGFTPKETQYF. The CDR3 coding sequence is TGCAGTGCTAGACACGGCGGGTTCACACCAAAAGAGACCCAGTACTTC.

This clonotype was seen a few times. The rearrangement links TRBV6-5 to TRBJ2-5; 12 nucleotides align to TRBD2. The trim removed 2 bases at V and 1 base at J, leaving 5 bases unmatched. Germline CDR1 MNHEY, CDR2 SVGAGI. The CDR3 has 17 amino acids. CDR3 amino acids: CASSYTWTSGVQETQYF. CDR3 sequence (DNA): TGTGCCAGCAGTTACACTTGGACTAGCGGGGTCCAAGAGACCCAGTACTTC.